This is a list of T cell receptor beta chains from one sample in a study of vaccination effects on CD4 cells after COVID-19. Clones were sequenced by immunoSEQ multiplex PCR, and TCRdb holds only the in-frame ones, with some missing. The sample records about 12,000 clones, roughly 71% being singletons. These receptors have no identified antigens. The sequences come from CD4+ T cells from PBMCs cultured with SARS-CoV-2 spike peptides, collected after COVID-19 vaccination. These receptors were taken from a human donor who received a COVID-19 vaccine. Each CDR3 is given with its conserved first and last residue. D genes are given only for firm matches. Where a row states a size, it is once, few, many or the class of an expanded clone; other rows omit it.

>TRBJ1-4|TRBD1|.|TRBV5-1
CASSLGDRGDEKLFF
TGCGCCAGCAGCTTGGGTGACAGGGGGGATGAAAAACTGTTTTTT
>TRBJ1-6|.|once|TRBV6-5
CASSYSGVSPLHF
TGTGCCAGCAGTTACTCCGGGGTTTCACCCCTCCACTTT
>TRBJ1-2|TRBD1|medium-sized|TRBV14
CASSQDLGRGLSGYTF
TGTGCCAGCAGCCAAGATCTGGGCAGGGGGTTATCTGGCTACACCTTC
>TRBJ2-1|.|.|TRBV29-1
CSAGLYNEQFF
TGCAGCGCAGGTCTCTACAATGAGCAGTTCTTC
>TRBJ2-4|.|.|TRBV3-1/TRBV3-2
CASSPRGAGDKNIQYF
TGTGCCAGCAGCCCCCGTGGGGCAGGGGATAAAAACATTCAGTACTTC
>TRBJ2-7|TRBD1|.|TRBV27
CASSLSPLGQGITYEQYF
TGTGCCAGCAGTTTATCGCCTCTAGGACAGGGGATCACCTACGAGCAGTACTTC
>TRBJ1-5|.|.|TRBV28
CASSQGPGRGNQPQHF
TGTGCCAGCAGTCAGGGTCCGGGACGCGGCAATCAGCCCCAGCATTTT
>TRBJ2-7|.|.|TRBV19
CASSMGQGGSYEQYF
TGTGCCAGTAGTATGGGCCAGGGAGGCTCCTACGAGCAGTACTTC
>TRBJ2-5|.|once|TRBV5-5
CASSLGLGAETQYF
TGTGCCAGCAGCTTGGGGTTGGGGGCGGAGACCCAGTACTTC
>TRBJ2-6|TRBD1|.|TRBV11-3
CASRPDRGPGANVLTF
TGTGCCAGTCGACCGGACAGGGGACCTGGGGCCAACGTCCTGACTTTC
>TRBJ2-5|TRBD2|.|TRBV19
CASSIRWTSGSAETQYF
TGTGCCAGTAGTATACGTTGGACTAGCGGGAGTGCGGAGACCCAGTACTTC
>TRBJ2-5|TRBD2|few|TRBV7-9
CASSLSQRELPGETQYF
TGTGCCAGCAGCTTAAGTCAGCGGGAGCTCCCCGGGGAGACCCAGTACTTC
>TRBJ2-7|TRBD2|few|TRBV9
CASSLGAGGLGDEQYF
TGTGCCAGCAGCTTAGGAGCGGGGGGGTTAGGGGACGAGCAGTACTTC
>TRBJ2-2|TRBD2|.|TRBV5-4
CASSAGGENTGELFF
TGTGCCAGCAGCGCGGGAGGGGAGAACACCGGGGAGCTGTTTTTT
>TRBJ1-1|.|.|TRBV6-2/TRBV6-3
CASSYSWGWNTEAFF
TGTGCCAGCAGTTACTCGTGGGGTTGGAACACTGAAGCTTTCTTT
>TRBJ2-5|.|.|TRBV5-1
CASSFGFQETQYF
TGCGCCAGCAGCTTCGGATTTCAAGAGACCCAGTACTTC
>TRBJ2-5|.|.|TRBV7-2
CASSPMRTVQETQYF
TGTGCCAGCAGCCCGATGCGGACAGTACAAGAGACCCAGTACTTC
>TRBJ1-2|.|.|TRBV19
CASRRGDYGYTF
TGTGCCAGTAGGAGGGGGGACTATGGCTACACCTTC
>TRBJ2-7|TRBD1|.|TRBV5-1
CASSLYTGTGDYEQYF
TGCGCCAGCAGCTTATACACCGGGACAGGGGACTACGAGCAGTACTTC
>TRBJ2-1|TRBD2|.|TRBV15
CATSRGLAGSYNEQFF
TGTGCCACCAGCAGGGGACTAGCGGGTTCCTACAATGAGCAGTTCTTC
>TRBJ1-6|.|.|TRBV30
CAWNRESPLHF
TGTGCCTGGAACAGGGAATCACCCCTCCACTTT
>TRBJ1-1|.|few|TRBV4-2
CASSQLNRDTEAFF
TGTGCCAGCAGCCAGCTTAACAGGGACACTGAAGCTTTCTTT
>TRBJ2-3|TRBD2|.|TRBV4-2
CASSQAPRGEDTQYF
TGTGCCAGCAGCCAAGCCCCCCGGGGGGAGGATACGCAGTATTTT
>TRBJ2-1|TRBD1|.|TRBV11-3
CASSSRQGVSNEQFF
TGTGCCAGCAGTTCCCGACAGGGGGTTAGCAATGAGCAGTTCTTC